The rows below give T cell receptor beta chains drawn from one sample of a study of OX40 agonist ivuxolimab in advanced cancers. Clones were read by immunoSEQ multiplex PCR, and TCRdb kept only the in-frame ones, dropping some. Of about 59,000 clones detected, around 83% appear once; the ten largest clones hold about 0.75%. The starting material was CD4+ or CD8+ T cells sorted from blood, obtained in a trial of the OX40 agonist ivuxolimab. The origin of the receptors is an adult with an advanced solid tumor such as melanoma, head and neck, liver or kidney cancer. Both conserved end residues are part of each CDR3. The order of the fields is J gene, clone size, V gene, D gene, CDR3 protein, CDR3 DNA. The D gene is left open where the match is weak. The size entry is marked missing in some rows and otherwise reads once, few, many or a size class.

>TRBJ2-6|.|TRBV27|TRBD1
CASKRQGSGANVLTF
TGTGCCAGCAAGAGACAGGGCTCTGGGGCCAACGTCCTGACTTTC
>TRBJ2-1|once|TRBV9|TRBD2
CASSVDLPGLAGASEQFF
TGTGCCAGCAGCGTAGATCTCCCGGGACTAGCGGGAGCGAGTGAGCAGTTCTTC
>TRBJ2-5|.|TRBV2|TRBD1
CASSEWGQGETQYF
TGTGCCAGCAGTGAATGGGGACAGGGGGAGACCCAGTACTTC
>TRBJ2-7|.|TRBV2|.
CASGRGTTYEQYF
TGTGCCAGCGGACGGGGGACGACCTACGAGCAGTACTTC
>TRBJ1-3|.|TRBV19|.
CASSIGTPGGNTIYF
TGTGCCAGTAGTATCGGGACGCCGGGAGGAAACACCATATATTTT
>TRBJ1-5|.|TRBV2|TRBD1
CVSSVGQGGDQPQHF
TGTGTCAGCAGTGTTGGGCAGGGGGGGGATCAGCCCCAGCATTTT
>TRBJ1-1|.|TRBV5-1|.
CASSRISENTEAFF
TGCGCCAGCAGTCGGATAAGTGAAAACACTGAAGCTTTCTTT
>TRBJ2-5|.|TRBV10-2|TRBD2
CATRPLAGRKEVTQYF
TGCGCCACCCGTCCCCTAGCGGGAAGGAAAGAGGTGACCCAGTACTTC
>TRBJ2-5|.|TRBV9|.
CASSVDGGEYQETQYF
TGTGCCAGCAGCGTAGATGGCGGGGAGTACCAAGAGACCCAGTACTTC
>TRBJ2-5|.|TRBV7-2|.
CASSNSKQETQYF
TGTGCCAGCAGCAACTCCAAGCAAGAGACCCAGTACTTC
>TRBJ1-4|.|TRBV2|.
CASSESVERKLFF
TGTGCCAGCAGTGAATCGGTAGAAAGAAAACTGTTTTTT
>TRBJ1-6|.|TRBV5-4|TRBD1
CASSNRDRGLSSYNSPLHF
TGTGCCAGCAGCAACCGGGACAGGGGGCTGAGCTCCTATAATTCACCCCTCCACTTT
>TRBJ2-7|.|TRBV11-2|TRBD1
CASSSLTGTEAYEQYF
TGTGCCAGCAGCTCACTAACCGGGACAGAAGCCTACGAGCAGTACTTC
>TRBJ1-5|once|TRBV19|TRBD1
CASSPTGQGFPRPQHF
TGTGCCAGTAGCCCGACGGGACAGGGATTTCCCAGGCCCCAGCATTTT
>TRBJ1-1|few|TRBV9|.
CASSVGNLNTEAFF
TGTGCCAGCAGCGTAGGCAACCTTAACACTGAAGCTTTCTTT
>TRBJ2-7|.|TRBV5-1|.
CASSLGALSYEQYF
TGCGCCAGCAGCTTGGGAGCCCTTTCCTACGAGCAGTACTTC
>TRBJ1-1|.|TRBV19|.
CASSMITDTEAFF
TGTGCCAGTAGTATGATAACGGACACTGAAGCTTTCTTT
>TRBJ1-3|.|TRBV18|.
CASSQQGNTIYF
TGTGCCAGCTCTCAACAGGGAAACACCATATATTTT
>TRBJ2-2|.|TRBV9|.
CASSVYPNTGELFF
TGTGCCAGCAGCGTATACCCGAACACCGGGGAGCTGTTTTTT
>TRBJ1-6|.|TRBV6-6|.
CASNRALYSPLHF
TGTGCCAGCAACAGGGCGTTATATTCACCCCTCCACTTT
>TRBJ2-7|.|TRBV2|TRBD1
CASSTGERYSEQYF
TGTGCCAGCTCTACAGGGGAAAGATACAGCGAGCAGTACTTC
>TRBJ2-1|.|TRBV5-1|.
CASSMRRRYNEQFF
TGCGCCAGCAGCATGAGACGTCGATACAATGAGCAGTTCTTC
>TRBJ1-3|.|TRBV7-9|TRBD1
CASSHGDRDFSGNTIYF
TGTGCCAGCAGTCACGGGGACAGGGATTTCTCTGGAAACACCATATATTTT
>TRBJ2-5|.|TRBV20-1|.
CSAPQGTQYF
TGCAGTGCCCCACAAGGGACCCAGTACTTC
>TRBJ2-1|.|TRBV21-1|.
CASSDQTRLGRYNEQFF
TGTGCCAGCAGCGATCAGACGCGTCTAGGGAGATACAATGAGCAGTTCTTC
>TRBJ2-3|.|TRBV4-2|TRBD2
CASSQIAGGFTIGTQYF
TGTGCCAGCAGCCAAATAGCGGGGGGGTTTACAATTGGGACGCAGTATTTT
>TRBJ1-3|few|TRBV6-1|.
CASRGPVLLGNTIYF
TGTGCCAGCAGAGGCCCAGTCTTACTCGGAAACACCATATATTTT
>TRBJ2-7|.|TRBV5-1|.
CASSLAGRGYEQYF
TGCGCCAGCAGCTTGGCGGGCAGGGGCTACGAGCAGTACTTC
>TRBJ1-1|once|TRBV19|.
CASNREGDTEAFF
TGTGCCAGTAACAGGGAGGGGGACACTGAAGCTTTCTTT
>TRBJ2-7|.|TRBV19|.
CASSRPLPGGAYEQYF
TGTGCCAGTAGTCGCCCTCTGCCAGGGGGGGCCTACGAGCAGTACTTC
>TRBJ1-1|.|TRBV11-2|.
CASSAGANTEAFF
TGTGCCAGCAGCGCGGGCGCCAACACTGAAGCTTTCTTT
>TRBJ2-3|.|TRBV5-1|.
CASRRGDGVTDTQYF
TGCGCCAGCAGAAGAGGGGATGGAGTCACAGATACGCAGTATTTT
>TRBJ2-2|.|TRBV15|.
CATRAGFGRDTGELFF
TGTGCCACCAGGGCAGGGTTCGGACGGGACACCGGGGAGCTGTTTTTT
>TRBJ2-7|.|TRBV2|TRBD2
CASSQYPRGGEQYF
TGTGCCAGCAGCCAATACCCACGGGGGGGCGAGCAGTACTTC
>TRBJ1-1|.|TRBV5-5|TRBD1
CASSLAEKTGTTEAFF
TGTGCCAGCAGCTTGGCCGAGAAGACAGGGACCACTGAAGCTTTCTTT
>TRBJ2-3|once|TRBV7-9|TRBD2
CASSRRLARDTQYF
TGTGCCAGCAGCCGGAGACTAGCTAGAGATACGCAGTATTTT
>TRBJ2-4|.|TRBV6-5|TRBD2
CASTSGTNIQYF
TGTGCCAGCACGAGCGGGACAAACATTCAGTACTTC
>TRBJ1-6|.|TRBV7-2|.
CASSLDEGRASPLHF
TGTGCCAGCAGCTTAGACGAGGGGCGAGCTTCACCCCTCCACTTT
>TRBJ2-4|medium-sized|TRBV7-3|.
CASSATGSQNIQYF
TGTGCCAGCAGCGCCACAGGGTCCCAAAACATTCAGTACTTC
>TRBJ1-2|few|TRBV18|TRBD1
CASSPGQGNAYGYTF
TGTGCCAGCTCACCGGGACAGGGAAATGCCTATGGCTACACCTTC
>TRBJ2-5|.|TRBV9|.
CASSGGPGETQYF
TGTGCCAGCAGCGGAGGACCCGGAGAGACCCAGTACTTC
>TRBJ1-1|few|TRBV6-1|.
CASLRQAKTEAFF
TGTGCCAGTTTGAGACAGGCGAAGACTGAAGCTTTCTTT
>TRBJ1-4|.|TRBV9|.
CASSAENAAGKLFF
TGTGCCAGCAGCGCGGAGAATGCGGCTGGAAAACTGTTTTTT
>TRBJ1-1|.|TRBV5-1|.
CASSLGPMNTEAFF
TGCGCCAGCAGCTTGGGACCGATGAACACTGAAGCTTTCTTT
>TRBJ1-1|.|TRBV10-2|.
CASSDRGNTEAFF
TGCGCCAGCAGTGACAGGGGGAACACTGAAGCTTTCTTT
>TRBJ2-1|.|TRBV11-3|.
CASSEGPNEQFF
TGTGCCAGCAGCGAGGGCCCCAATGAGCAGTTCTTC
>TRBJ2-1|.|TRBV28|.
CASSPGRWSNEQFF
TGTGCCAGCAGTCCCGGACGGTGGTCCAATGAGCAGTTCTTC
>TRBJ2-1|.|TRBV11-2|.
CASSFRGFAYNEQFF
TGTGCCAGCAGCTTTCGGGGGTTCGCCTACAATGAGCAGTTCTTC
>TRBJ2-2|.|TRBV18|.
CASSQGVTTGELFF
TGTGCCAGCTCACAGGGGGTTACCACCGGGGAGCTGTTTTTT
>TRBJ1-4|.|TRBV11-2|.
CASSPREGSNEKLFF
TGTGCCAGCAGCCCCCGAGAGGGATCCAATGAAAAACTGTTTTTT
>TRBJ1-1|.|TRBV11-3|.
CASSSGLPGTEAFF
TGTGCCAGCAGCTCGGGACTCCCGGGGACTGAAGCTTTCTTT
>TRBJ2-7|once|TRBV21-1|.
CASRRPGGLLEEQYF
TGTGCCAGCCGTAGGCCGGGAGGCCTGTTAGAAGAGCAGTACTTC
>TRBJ2-6|once|TRBV2|TRBD1
CASSLETGRSGANVLTF
TGTGCCAGCAGCCTTGAGACAGGGCGTTCTGGGGCCAACGTCCTGACTTTC